This TCR beta chain was captured by sequencing in a study of T cells in localized non-small cell lung cancer (dated by TCRdb to the early 2020s). Background on the whole study: The study analyzed T cell repertoires of 200 to 250 early-stage NSCLC patients, comparing tumors and uninvolved tumor-adjacent lungs. The cohort was made up of about 240 treatment-naive NSCLC patients whose localized lung tumors had been resected. The mean age of the NSCLC patients was approximately 71 years, with approximately 130 men and 85 to 110 women.

What the work shows at the level of the full study, not this receptor alone: Of the top 100 tumor clones, a median of roughly 60 were detected in paired uninvolved adjacent lung; approximately 30 were also among that lung's top 100. The highest T cell clonality was observed in uninvolved tumor-adjacent lung, where clonality exceeded that of tumor, suggesting that antigenic responses were more focused in uninvolved tumor-adjacent lung. Because multi-region tumor sequencing was not done, intratumor heterogeneity could not be ruled out. Because the study design was exploratory, TCR variables were selected using unadjusted p-values without false-discovery rate correction. Higher blood T cell density associated with longer overall survival, while higher adjacent-lung clonality associated with shorter survival.

At diagnosis, tumor, uninvolved tumor-adjacent lung and peripheral blood were collected and then preserved as a mix of FFPE and fresh-frozen material. Blood samples were analyzed as peripheral blood mononuclear cells for TCR repertoire profiling. Regarding this clone: Its antigen remains unidentified. Base quality data are lacking; no much larger clone is found one base away.

TCR beta CDR3 regions were sequenced from DNA using the immunoSEQ Assay. Per the original workflow: To compute T cell density, TCR beta template counts were normalized to usable DNA, which was estimated by amplifying housekeeping genes. Using the preseqR package, richness was estimated by extrapolating to 120,000 templates for tissue samples and 400,000 templates for PBMC samples. Clonality was taken to be one minus Pielou's evenness. To identify tissue-enriched TCRs, differential abundance testing was run on productive amino-acid clonotypes with a minimum total count of 5 and an alpha of 0.1. The Jaccard Index and the Morisita Overlap Index were used to measure how much the repertoires overlapped between compartments. GLIPH grouped TCR beta CDR3s together with public tetramer-defined viral CDR3s, and a viral motif had to include at least three viral sequences and show V-gene enrichment. In its TCRdb copy, this immuneACCESS table keeps in-frame sequences only and misses some clones. Where compared with another copy, unresolved V genes explain less than half of these, and the others have no known cause. D and trimming come from the DNA, and the V and J calls and clone size come from that table. The sample data list around 34,000 clones, and 85% to 95% of these were observed just once. The ten largest clones capture 7% to 9.5% of the sample.

The germline V gene gives CDR1 as SGHRS and CDR2 as YFSETQ. The germline V end is reduced by 3 bases and the J end by 3 bases; junction bases left unmatched: 4. Measured from the cysteine to the phenylalanine, the CDR3 is 14 residues long. Only the CDR3 part of the read is kept: 42 bases, read in frame from the first base. Sequencing was performed on peripheral blood, taken before any cancer treatment. This chain joins TRBV5-1 to TRBJ2-3; the junction holds 7 bases that match TRBD2. This clonotype originated in a female donor at least 60 years old with stage I lung adenocarcinoma. The base sequence is TGCGCCAGCAGCTCCACAGCGGGGACAGATACGCAGTATTTT. This is translated as CASSSTAGTDTQYF.